This T cell receptor beta chain was identified in a study of T-cell reconstitution after alpha-beta-depleted transplantation in children. Unique molecular identifiers featured in how the TCRbeta library was prepared. One entry per CDR3 protein results from TCRdb running MiXCR on the PCR reads. The sample includes hundreds of thousands of distinct CDR3 sequences, 15% to 20% seen only once; the top ten take 0.9% to 1.2%. CDR1 and CDR2 (germline): SGHRS, YFSETQ. Losses at the gene ends were 5 bases for V and 0 bases for J; bases not matched to a gene: 7. CDR3 length equals 16 residues. The material was PBMCs from the stem cell graft donor, obtained from the stem cell graft. The clonotype comes from a human donor who donated a stem cell graft to a child with acute myeloid leukemia. The V gene is TRBV5-1, the J gene TRBJ2-2; TRBD1 matches at 7 bases. The CDR3 here is CASRPGTDTNTGELFF. Written as DNA, the CDR3 is TGCGCCAGCAGGCCCGGGACAGATACGAACACCGGGGAGCTGTTTTTT.